The T cell receptor (beta chain) under discussion was sequenced for a study of CD8 T cells in ankylosing spondylitis. Broader study findings: Characteristic, it appeared, of ankylosing spondylitis blood was a TCR beta motif of roughly eight highly homologous variants. According to the report, clones linked to the disease were significantly enriched in matched synovial fluid samples taken from ankylosing spondylitis patients. Clones that were linked to disease were CD8+ and were relatively rare in peripheral blood.

As regards this clonotype: Its antigen is unknown.

TCRdb independently ran MiXCR on the 5' RACE reads; one entry per CDR3 protein. The sample records 470,000 or so distinct CDR3 sequences, roughly 26% being singletons. The germline CDR1 and CDR2 sequences are SGHRS and YFSETQ. This CDR3 region has 18 residues. With 0 bases clipped from V and 2 bases from J, the junction kept 8 bases outside the gene matches. Sample: blood, either unsorted or a sorted T cell fraction (not recorded which). The source is a male donor with ankylosing spondylitis. The V and J genes are TRBV5-1 and TRBJ2-6; 7 bases agree with TRBD1. CDR3 DNA: TGCGCCAGCAGCTTGGGAGGGACAGAACCCGCTGGGGCCAACGTCCTGACTTTC. Protein sequence: CASSLGGTEPAGANVLTF.